This TCR beta chain appears in the sequencing data of a study of early T cells in non-severe SARS-CoV-2 infection. Study overall: From unsorted whole blood, bulk RNA was sequenced, and the chains remained unpaired.

Individual cDNA molecules were tagged with unique molecular identifiers, the study reported. TCRdb reanalysed the 5' RACE reads using MiXCR and keeps one entry per CDR3 protein. The data contain 95,000 to 150,000 distinct CDR3 sequences, about 16% of them singletons. Study-wide results and limits: Anti-spike CD8 responses were favored by VDJdb matching, which missed private and CD4 specificities.

Concerning this clonotype itself: The antigen is unknown.

Trimming took 0 bases from V and 8 from J; bases not matched to a gene: 7. The CDR3 sequence is 15 residues long. Per germline, CDR1 KGHSH and CDR2 LQKENI. This rearrangement joins TRBV18 to TRBJ1-2; 9 positions agree with TRBD1. This TCR was sampled from an adult who was a healthcare worker with PCR-confirmed SARS-CoV-2 infection or an uninfected control (not recorded which). Specimen: whole blood. CDR3 loop: CASSPPQDRGIGYTF. The CDR3 DNA reads as TGTGCCAGCTCACCACCGCAGGACAGGGGAATCGGCTACACCTTC.